The sequence of this TCR beta chain was determined in a study of blood T cells in healthy people across ages. Broader study findings: Underestimates were what the diversity estimates from one million T cells were considered to be.

The V end was cut by 4 bases, the J end by 7 bases, with 16 bases between. CDR3 length equals 15 residues. Germline-derived CDR1 and CDR2 are MNHNS and SASEGT. The second PCR ran about 6 to 11 cycles with a sample-barcoded 5' primer and J-beta primers. The authors tagged each cDNA molecule using a template-switch adaptor with 12 random nucleotides. One entry per CDR3 protein, called by TCRdb with MiXCR from the 5' RACE reads. Of about 1.5 million distinct CDR3 sequences listed, roughly 40% are singletons. Details on this clonotype: No antigen is known for it.

The gene calls are TRBV6-1 and TRBJ2-2, with D possibly being TRBD2 (6 bases). The sequence derives from a woman between 18 and 29 years old in good health. The sample comprised blood. CDR3 residues: CASSGLTSTGGELFF. Written as DNA, the CDR3 is TGTGCCAGCAGTGGACTTACTAGCACGGGCGGGGAGCTGTTTTTT.